These 3 T cell receptor beta chains share one sample of origin, sequenced in a study of blood T cell repertoires in COVID-19. TCRdb's copy holds only in-frame clones and misses some; the assay was immunoSEQ multiplex PCR. The sample carries tens of thousands of clones, about 77% recorded once. The sequenced sample was peripheral blood. Receptors originate from a human donor in a cohort sampled during active COVID-19.

This clone was seen only a few times. This rearrangement joins TRBV6-5 to TRBJ1-5, with a weak D call TRBD1 (5 bases). Germline lookup yields CDR1 MNHEY and CDR2 SVGAGI. The CDR3 runs 14 residues. Trimming stripped 5 bases from V and 5 bases from J, with 13 bases between. CDR3 DNA: TGTGCCAGCAGTACCTTTGGGGGGGATCAGCCCCAGCATTTT. Its translation is CASSTFGGDQPQHF.

The CDR3 sequence is CASSPRGNQPQHF. DNA of the CDR3: TGTGCCAGTAGCCCCAGGGGGAATCAGCCCCAGCATTTT. V is TRBV19 and J is TRBJ1-5, with TRBD1 matching 7 bases. This CDR3 contains 13 residues. J gave up 4 bases and V 6 bases, and 3 bases lay outside the gene matches. Germline CDR1 reads LNHDA; CDR2 reads SQIVND (reference sequence). Using reference TRBV19 and TRBJ1-5 for the parts outside the CDR3, the full variable domain is DGGITQSPKYLFRKEGQNVTLSCEQNLNHDAMYWYRQDPGQGLRLIYYSQIVNDFQKGDIAEGYSVSREKKESFPLTVTSAQKNPTAFYLCASSPRGNQPQHFGDGTRLSIL.

The chain is built from TRBV7-3 and TRBJ1-2, with TRBD1 identical over 7 bases. The CDR3 contains 12 residues. V shed 5 bases, J shed 4 bases, and the junction held 1 base outside the gene matches. Per the germline V gene, CDR1 is SGHTA and CDR2 is FQGTGA. For the CDR3, the DNA is TGTGCCAGCAGCAGACAGGGCTATGGCTACACCTTC. As protein: CASSRQGYGYTF. The full variable domain, with the rest looked up from reference TRBV7-3 and TRBJ1-2, is GAGVSQTPSNKVTEKGKYVELRCDPISGHTALYWYRQSLGQGPEFLIYFQGTGAADDSGLPNDRFFAVRPEGSVSTLKIQRTERGDSAVYLCASSRQGYGYTFGSGTRLTVV.